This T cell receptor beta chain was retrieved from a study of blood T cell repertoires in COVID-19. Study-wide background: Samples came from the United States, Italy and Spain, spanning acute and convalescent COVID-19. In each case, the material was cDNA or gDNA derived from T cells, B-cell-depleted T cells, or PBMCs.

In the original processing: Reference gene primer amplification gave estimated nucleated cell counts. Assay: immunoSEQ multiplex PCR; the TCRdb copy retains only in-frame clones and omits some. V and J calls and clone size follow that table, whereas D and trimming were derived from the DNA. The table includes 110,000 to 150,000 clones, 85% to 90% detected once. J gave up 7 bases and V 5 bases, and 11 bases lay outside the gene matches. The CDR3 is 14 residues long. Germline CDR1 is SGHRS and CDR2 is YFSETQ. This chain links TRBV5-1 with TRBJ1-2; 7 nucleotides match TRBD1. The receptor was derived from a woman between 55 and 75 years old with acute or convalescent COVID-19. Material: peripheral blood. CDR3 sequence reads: CASRPRQGTIGYTF. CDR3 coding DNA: TGCGCCAGCAGACCGCGACAGGGAACTATTGGCTACACCTTC. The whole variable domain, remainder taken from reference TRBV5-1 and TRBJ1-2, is KAGVTQTPRYLIKTRGQQVTLSCSPISGHRSVSWYQQTPGQGLQFLFEYFSETQRNKGNFPGRFSGRQFSNSRSEMNVSTLELGDSALYLCASRPRQGTIGYTFGSGTRLTVV.